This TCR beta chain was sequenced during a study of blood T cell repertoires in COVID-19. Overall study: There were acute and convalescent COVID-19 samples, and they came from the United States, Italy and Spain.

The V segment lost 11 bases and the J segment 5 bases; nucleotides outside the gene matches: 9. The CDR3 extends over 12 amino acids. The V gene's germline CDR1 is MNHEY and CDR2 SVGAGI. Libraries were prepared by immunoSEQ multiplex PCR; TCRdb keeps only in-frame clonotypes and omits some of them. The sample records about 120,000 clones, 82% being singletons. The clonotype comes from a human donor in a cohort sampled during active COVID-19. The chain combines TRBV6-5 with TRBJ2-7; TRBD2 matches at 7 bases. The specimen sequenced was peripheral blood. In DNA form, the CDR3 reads TGTGCCGGGGAGGGAGGTTCTGACGAGCAGTACTTC. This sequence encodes CAGEGGSDEQYF.